This T cell receptor beta chain emerged from a study of T cells in Graves' hyperthyroidism and ophthalmopathy (dated by TCRdb to between 2019 and 2020). At the level of the whole study: Peripheral blood samples were taken at initial diagnosis, before any treatment was given. A discovery cohort of roughly 100 patients, about 40 with Graves' ophthalmopathy and fewer than 65 with stable Graves' hyperthyroidism, was used to find distinguishing TCR V-J signatures. Prospective prediction of ophthalmopathy was tested in an independent validation cohort of 18 to 20 hyperthyroidism patients and 17 patients who later progressed to ophthalmopathy. The approximately 90 discovery patients were randomly split 7:3 into training and test sets. In addition, the study compared T-cell repertoires in thyroid tissue and in blood from roughly six Graves' hyperthyroidism patients. Following sampling, methimazole starting at 30 mg daily was given to hyperthyroidism patients, and high-dose intravenous methylprednisolone was given to ophthalmopathy patients. The paper reports TCR Vbeta CDR3 sequencing of roughly 140 peripheral blood samples: 40 to 45 ophthalmopathy, 70 to 85 hyperthyroidism and around 17 progressor patients. What the work shows at the level of the full study, not this receptor alone: No statistical method was used to set the sample size in advance, and investigators knew the group allocation. Most expanded thyroid clonotypes (frequency above 0.001) were also detected in blood, suggesting blood repertoires may reflect thyroid immune responses. A 13 V-J signature model separated ophthalmopathy from stable hyperthyroidism, with 87.88% sensitivity and 81.08% specificity in cross-validation and 80%/75% in testing. In validation, the model predicted progression to ophthalmopathy with about 71% sensitivity and about 73% specificity, a median of 6.5 months before onset.

TCR beta CDR3 regions were amplified from RNA transcripts. The TCR CDR3 was subjected to a first round of RT-PCR using the HTBI primer set and the Qiagen OneStep RT-PCR kit. A second multiplex PCR round built the libraries, followed by size selection and purification. Paired-end sequencing of the libraries was performed with 100 bp reads on an Illumina HiSeq2000. On the study's bioinformatics: Raw data were processed with SOAPnuke, discarding reads with adapters, uncalled bases, mean Phred below 15, or no exact constant-primer or identifier match. COPE v1.2.5 was used to merge high-quality paired reads, and clonotypes were defined as unique nucleotide sequences. Clonotypes were aligned to IMGT TRBV, TRBD and TRBJ reference segments using MiTCR v1.1. Analysis was restricted to V-J combinations with a frequency above 0.0001, which covered approximately 99% of repertoires. The TCS score was defined as the ratio of F50 (clonal expansion) to E x V (chaos), calculated using BLOSUM62-based TCRdist between CDR3 peptides within each V-J. Welch's t-statistics and random forest reduced fewer than 600 V-J features to 10 to 15, which were used in a naive Bayes classifier (R e1071). TCRdb ran its own pipeline on the public reads, namely fastp trimming at Q25 and MiXCR clone calling, and kept in-frame beta chains. Under each unique CDR3 protein, matching rows form one entry showing the most common genes and DNA. These V and J calls rely on TCRdb rather than the paper's analysis. For this sample there are roughly 260,000 distinct CDR3 sequences; roughly 15% appear just once. About an eighth of the sample is held by the ten biggest clonotypes.

CDR1 and CDR2, per the germline V gene, are MNHEY and SVGEGT. Spanning cysteine to phenylalanine, the CDR3 consists of 14 amino acids. The retained sequence is limited to the CDR3, 42 bases, with the frame set at the first base. V loses 5 bases, J loses 4 bases, and the germline ends lie 11 bases apart. Hyperthyroidism patients were aged 18 to 65 years and newly diagnosed, with disease duration of less than 2 months. Any patient with an uncontrolled infection, another autoimmune disease, pregnancy or lactation was excluded. Clinical symptoms, serum thyroxine and TRAb, thyroid ultrasound, and orbital computed tomography formed the basis for the diagnoses. Blood from progressor patients was collected at the time of first diagnosis with hyperthyroidism, before any ophthalmopathy symptoms had appeared. PBMCs were isolated from around 10 ml of fresh peripheral blood by Ficoll-Paque density gradient centrifugation. Progressor patients were first diagnosed with Graves' hyperthyroidism and then developed ophthalmopathy during follow-up. Total RNA was extracted with Trizol reagent, and quality was checked on an Agilent 2100 Bioanalyzer.

Many counts were recorded for this clonotype. Its antigen is still unknown. There are no base qualities to consult, and no much larger clone falls within one base. The origin of this receptor is a woman between 40 and 55 years old with Graves' hyperthyroidism that later progressed to Graves' ophthalmopathy. The specimen sequenced was blood. The chain is made from TRBV6-2 or TRBV6-3 and TRBJ2-2; no D segment can be confidently identified. The nucleotides read TGTGCCAGCAGTGGTAGCACGATCACCGGGGAGCTGTTTTTT. It is translated as CASSGSTITGELFF.